This record covers a single TCR beta chain. The antigen is not known. These data belong to a study of T cell responses to AZD1222 COVID-19 vaccine. Generated by immunoSEQ multiplex PCR, the TCRdb table keeps only in-frame clones and is missing some. The sample contains more than 140,000 clones, roughly 89% of which appear only once. Study results and limitations: Across spike, vaccine-associated CD4 TCRs were found, dominant at 160-218 and 743-854. The repertoires were collected only after the peak T cell response. Most donors were white British and more were female, and clonal diversity was possibly underestimated.

The sequences come from peripheral blood, collected on day 0 of AZD1222 vaccination. This sequence originates from an adult in good health.

The CDR3 coding sequence is TGTGCCACCAGTGATAAGTACGAGCAGTACTTC. It specifies CATSDKYEQYF. The J gene is TRBJ2-7, the V gene TRBV24-1; D uncertain. V was trimmed by 3 bases and J by 4 bases, leaving 3 bases between them. Germline CDR1 is KGHDR and CDR2 is SFDVKD. The CDR3 is made up of 11 amino acids.